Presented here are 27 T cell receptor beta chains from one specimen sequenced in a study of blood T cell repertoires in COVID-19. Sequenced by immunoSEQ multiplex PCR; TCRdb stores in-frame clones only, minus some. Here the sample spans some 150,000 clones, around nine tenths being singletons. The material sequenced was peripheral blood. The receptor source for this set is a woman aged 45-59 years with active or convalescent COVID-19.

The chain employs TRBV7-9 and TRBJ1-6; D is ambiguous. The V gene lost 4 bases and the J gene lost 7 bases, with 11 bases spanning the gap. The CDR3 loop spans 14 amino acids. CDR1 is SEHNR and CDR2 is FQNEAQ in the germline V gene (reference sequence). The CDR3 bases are TGTGCCAGCAGCTCCCACGAGCACAATTCACCCCTCCACTTT. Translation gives CASSSHEHNSPLHF.

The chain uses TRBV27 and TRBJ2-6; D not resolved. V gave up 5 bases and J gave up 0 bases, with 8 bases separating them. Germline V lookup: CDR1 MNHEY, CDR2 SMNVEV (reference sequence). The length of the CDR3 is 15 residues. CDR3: CASSPYSSGANVLTF. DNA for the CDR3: TGTGCCAGCAGTCCCTACAGCTCTGGGGCCAACGTCCTGACTTTC.

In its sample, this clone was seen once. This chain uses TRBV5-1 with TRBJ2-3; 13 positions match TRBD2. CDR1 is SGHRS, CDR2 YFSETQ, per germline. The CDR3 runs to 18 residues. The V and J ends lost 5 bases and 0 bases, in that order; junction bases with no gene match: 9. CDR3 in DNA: TGCGCCAGCAGTCCCCTGACTAGCGGGAGGACGAGCACAGATACGCAGTATTTT. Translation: CASSPLTSGRTSTDTQYF.

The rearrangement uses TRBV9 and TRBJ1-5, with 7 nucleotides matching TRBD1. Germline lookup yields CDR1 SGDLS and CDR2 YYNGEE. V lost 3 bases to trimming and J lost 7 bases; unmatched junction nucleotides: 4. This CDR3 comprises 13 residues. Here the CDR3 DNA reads TGTGCCAGCAGCGCAGGACAGGACCAGCCCCAGCATTTT. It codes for CASSAGQDQPQHF.

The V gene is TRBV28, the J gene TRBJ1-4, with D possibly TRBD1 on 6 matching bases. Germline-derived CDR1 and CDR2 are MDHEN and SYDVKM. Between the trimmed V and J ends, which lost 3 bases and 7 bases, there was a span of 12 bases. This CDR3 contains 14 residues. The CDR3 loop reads CASSFQGSIEKLFF. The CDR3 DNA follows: TGTGCCAGCAGTTTCCAGGGGTCGATTGAAAAACTGTTTTTT.

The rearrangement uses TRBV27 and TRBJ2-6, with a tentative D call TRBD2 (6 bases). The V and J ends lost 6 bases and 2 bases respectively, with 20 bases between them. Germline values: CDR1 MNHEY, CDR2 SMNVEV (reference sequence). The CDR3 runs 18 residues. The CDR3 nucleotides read TGTGCCAGCAGGAAGGGCCAACTAGGGGAGGCTGGGGCCAACGTCCTGACTTTC. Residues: CASRKGQLGEAGANVLTF. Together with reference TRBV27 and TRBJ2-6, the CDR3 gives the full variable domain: EAQVTQNPRYLITVTGKKLTVTCSQNMNHEYMSWYRQDPGLGLRQIYYSMNVEVTDKGDVPEGYKVSRKEKRNFPLILESPSPNQTSLYFCASRKGQLGEAGANVLTFGAGSRLTVL.

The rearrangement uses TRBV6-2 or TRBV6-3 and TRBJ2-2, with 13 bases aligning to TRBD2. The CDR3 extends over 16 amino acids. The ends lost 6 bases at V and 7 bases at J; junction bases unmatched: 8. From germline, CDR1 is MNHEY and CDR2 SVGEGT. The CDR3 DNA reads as TGTGCCAGCAGCCCTGGACTAGCGGGAGCGGTCGGGGAGCTGTTTTTT. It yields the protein CASSPGLAGAVGELFF.

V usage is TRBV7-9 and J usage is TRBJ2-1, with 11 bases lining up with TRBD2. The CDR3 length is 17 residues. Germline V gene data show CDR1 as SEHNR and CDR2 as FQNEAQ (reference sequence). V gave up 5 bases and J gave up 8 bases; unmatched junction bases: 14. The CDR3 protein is CASSRRGVSGGVDEQFF. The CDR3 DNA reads TGTGCCAGCAGCCGCAGGGGAGTTAGCGGGGGGGTGGATGAGCAGTTCTTC. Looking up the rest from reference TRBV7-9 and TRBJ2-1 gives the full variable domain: DTGVSQNPRHKITKRGQNVTFRCDPISEHNRLYWYRQTLGQGPEFLTYFQNEAQLEKSRLLSDRFSAERPKGSFSTLEIQRTEQGDSAMYLCASSRRGVSGGVDEQFFGPGTRLTVL.

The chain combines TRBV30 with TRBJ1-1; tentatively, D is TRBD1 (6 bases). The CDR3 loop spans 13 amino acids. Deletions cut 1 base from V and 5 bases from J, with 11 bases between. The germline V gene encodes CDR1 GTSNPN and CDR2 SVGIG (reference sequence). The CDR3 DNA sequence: TGTGCCTGGAGTGGCCAGGGGATAACTGAAGCTTTCTTT. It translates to CAWSGQGITEAFF.

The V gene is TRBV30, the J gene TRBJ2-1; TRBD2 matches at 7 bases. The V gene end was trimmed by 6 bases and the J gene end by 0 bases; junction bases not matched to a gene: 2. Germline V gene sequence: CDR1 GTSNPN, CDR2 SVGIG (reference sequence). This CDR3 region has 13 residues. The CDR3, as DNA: TGTGCCTGCCCTAGCGGCTCCTACAATGAGCAGTTCTTC. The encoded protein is CACPSGSYNEQFF.

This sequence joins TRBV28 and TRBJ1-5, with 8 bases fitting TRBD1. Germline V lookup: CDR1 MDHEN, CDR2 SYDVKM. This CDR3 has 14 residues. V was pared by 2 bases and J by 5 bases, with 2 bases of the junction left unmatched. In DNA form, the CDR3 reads TGTGCCAGCAGTTTAGACAGGGGCTATCAGCCCCAGCATTTT. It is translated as CASSLDRGYQPQHF. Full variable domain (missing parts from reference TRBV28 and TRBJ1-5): DVKVTQSSRYLVKRTGEKVFLECVQDMDHENMFWYRQDPGLGLRLIYFSYDVKMKEKGDIPEGYSVSREKKERFSLILESASTNQTSMYLCASSLDRGYQPQHFGDGTRLSIL.

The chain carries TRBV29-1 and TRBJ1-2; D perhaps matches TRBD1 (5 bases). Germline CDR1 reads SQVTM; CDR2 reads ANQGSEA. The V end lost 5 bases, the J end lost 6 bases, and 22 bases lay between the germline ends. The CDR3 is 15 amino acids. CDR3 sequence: CSVSHRQSRADGYTF. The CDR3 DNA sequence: TGCAGCGTTTCCCATCGACAGTCTCGGGCGGATGGCTACACCTTC.

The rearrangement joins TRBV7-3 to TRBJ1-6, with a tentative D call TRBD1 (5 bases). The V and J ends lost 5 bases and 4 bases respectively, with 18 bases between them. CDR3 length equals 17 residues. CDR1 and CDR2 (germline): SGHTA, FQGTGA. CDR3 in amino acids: CASSTGPPGVYNSPLHF. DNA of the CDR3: TGTGCCAGCAGCACGGGACCGCCGGGAGTTTATAATTCACCCCTCCACTTT.

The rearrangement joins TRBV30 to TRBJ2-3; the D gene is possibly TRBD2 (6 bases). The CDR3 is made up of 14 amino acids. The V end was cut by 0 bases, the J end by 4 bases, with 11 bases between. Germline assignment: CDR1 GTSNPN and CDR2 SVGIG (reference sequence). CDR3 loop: CAWSVRPGADTQYF. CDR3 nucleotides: TGTGCCTGGAGTGTTCGTCCGGGGGCAGATACGCAGTATTTT.

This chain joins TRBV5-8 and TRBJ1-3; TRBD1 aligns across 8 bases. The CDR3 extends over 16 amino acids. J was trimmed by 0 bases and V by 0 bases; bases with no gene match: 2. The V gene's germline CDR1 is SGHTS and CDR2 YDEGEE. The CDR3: CASSLGDRSSGNTIYF. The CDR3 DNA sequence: TGTGCCAGCAGCTTGGGGGACAGGAGCTCTGGAAACACCATATATTTT. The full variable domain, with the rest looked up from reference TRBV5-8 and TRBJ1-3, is EAGVTQSPTHLIKTRGQQATLRCSPISGHTSVYWYQQALGLGLQFLLWYDEGEERNRGNFPPRFSGRQFPNYSSELNVNALELEDSALYLCASSLGDRSSGNTIYFGEGSWLTVV.

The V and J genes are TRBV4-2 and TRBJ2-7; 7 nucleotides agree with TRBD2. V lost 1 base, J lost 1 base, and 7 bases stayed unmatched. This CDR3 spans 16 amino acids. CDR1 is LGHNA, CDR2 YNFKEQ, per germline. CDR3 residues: CASSQGIAGPSYEQYF. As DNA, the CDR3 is TGTGCCAGCAGCCAAGGAATAGCGGGCCCGTCCTACGAGCAGTACTTC.

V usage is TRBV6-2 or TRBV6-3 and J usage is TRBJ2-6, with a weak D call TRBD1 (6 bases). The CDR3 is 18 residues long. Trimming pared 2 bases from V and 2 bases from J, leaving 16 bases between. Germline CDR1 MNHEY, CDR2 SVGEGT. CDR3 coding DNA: TGTGCCAGCAGTTACGAGTTCCAGGGGATCCCTGGGGCCAACGTCCTGACTTTC. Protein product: CASSYEFQGIPGANVLTF.

The CDR3: CASSSGMNTEAFF. The DNA for the CDR3 is TGTGCCAGCAGTTCCGGGATGAACACTGAAGCTTTCTTT. V usage is TRBV28 and J usage is TRBJ1-1; D remains ambiguous. The CDR3 spans 13 residues. Germline V CDR1 and CDR2: MDHEN, SYDVKM. Trimming cost V 4 bases and J 0 bases, with 6 bases left between them.

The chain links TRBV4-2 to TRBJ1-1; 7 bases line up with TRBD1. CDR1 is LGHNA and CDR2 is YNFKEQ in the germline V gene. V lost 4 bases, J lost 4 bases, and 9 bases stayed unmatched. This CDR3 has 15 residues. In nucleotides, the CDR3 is TGTGCCAGCAGCCGCTTGACAGGGTCGGGCACTGAAGCTTTCTTT. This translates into CASSRLTGSGTEAFF.

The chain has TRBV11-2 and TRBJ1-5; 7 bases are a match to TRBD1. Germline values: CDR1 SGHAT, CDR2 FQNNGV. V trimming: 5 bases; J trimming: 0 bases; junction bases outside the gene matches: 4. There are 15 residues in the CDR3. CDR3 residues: CASSPQGVSNQPQHF. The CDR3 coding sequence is TGTGCCAGCAGCCCCCAGGGGGTTAGCAATCAGCCCCAGCATTTT.

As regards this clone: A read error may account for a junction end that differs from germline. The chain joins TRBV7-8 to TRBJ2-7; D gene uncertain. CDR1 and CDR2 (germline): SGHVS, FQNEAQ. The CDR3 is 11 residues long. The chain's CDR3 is CASSPKIELYF. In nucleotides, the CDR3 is TGTGCCAGCAGCCCAAAGATAGAGCTGTACTTC.

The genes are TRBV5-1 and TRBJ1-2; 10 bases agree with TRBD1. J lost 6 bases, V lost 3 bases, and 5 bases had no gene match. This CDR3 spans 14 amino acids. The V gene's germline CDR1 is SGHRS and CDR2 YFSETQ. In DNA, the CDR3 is TGCGCCAGCAGCTCGGCCGGGACAGGGGATGGCTACACCTTC. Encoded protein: CASSSAGTGDGYTF. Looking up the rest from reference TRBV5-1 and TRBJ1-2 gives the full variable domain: KAGVTQTPRYLIKTRGQQVTLSCSPISGHRSVSWYQQTPGQGLQFLFEYFSETQRNKGNFPGRFSGRQFSNSRSEMNVSTLELGDSALYLCASSSAGTGDGYTFGSGTRLTVV.

The CDR3 DNA reads as TGTGCCAGCACGACAGGGGGGTACTACGAGCAGTACTTC. It yields the protein CASTTGGYYEQYF. This chain joins TRBV28 and TRBJ2-7; 9 bases are a match to TRBD1. V shed 7 bases, J shed 3 bases, and the junction held 4 bases outside the gene matches. Looked up from germline, CDR1 is MDHEN and CDR2 is SYDVKM. The CDR3 has 13 residues.

The CDR3 here is CASSPGQGGNTIYF. CDR3 nucleotide sequence: TGTGCCAGCAGTCCCGGACAGGGTGGAAACACCATATATTTT. The V and J genes are TRBV28 and TRBJ1-3; 8 nucleotides agree with TRBD1. Germline trimming cut 5 bases from V and 3 bases from J; bases unmatched to any gene: 3. Germline CDR1 reads MDHEN; CDR2 reads SYDVKM. The CDR3 length is 14 residues.

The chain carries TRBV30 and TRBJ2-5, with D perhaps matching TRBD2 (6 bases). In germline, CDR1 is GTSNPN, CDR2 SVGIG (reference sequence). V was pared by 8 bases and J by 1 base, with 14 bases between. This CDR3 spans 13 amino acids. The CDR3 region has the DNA TGTGCCGTGGCGGGGCAGCGCCAAGAGACCCAGTACTTC. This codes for CAVAGQRQETQYF.

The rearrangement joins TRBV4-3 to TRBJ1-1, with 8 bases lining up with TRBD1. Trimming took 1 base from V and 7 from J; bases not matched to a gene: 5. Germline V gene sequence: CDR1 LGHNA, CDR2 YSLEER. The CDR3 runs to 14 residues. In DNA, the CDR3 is TGCGCCAGCAGCCAAGCGACAGGGGCCCTTGAAGCTTTCTTT. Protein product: CASSQATGALEAFF.

CDR3 region: CASNRQGAGYGYTF. The CDR3 nucleotides read TGTGCCAGCAATAGACAGGGGGCGGGCTATGGCTACACCTTC. V is TRBV28 and J is TRBJ1-2; 10 bases are shared with TRBD1. The V and J ends lost 7 bases and 4 bases, in that order; junction bases with no gene match: 6. The CDR3 consists of 14 residues. The germline CDR1 and CDR2 sequences are MDHEN and SYDVKM.